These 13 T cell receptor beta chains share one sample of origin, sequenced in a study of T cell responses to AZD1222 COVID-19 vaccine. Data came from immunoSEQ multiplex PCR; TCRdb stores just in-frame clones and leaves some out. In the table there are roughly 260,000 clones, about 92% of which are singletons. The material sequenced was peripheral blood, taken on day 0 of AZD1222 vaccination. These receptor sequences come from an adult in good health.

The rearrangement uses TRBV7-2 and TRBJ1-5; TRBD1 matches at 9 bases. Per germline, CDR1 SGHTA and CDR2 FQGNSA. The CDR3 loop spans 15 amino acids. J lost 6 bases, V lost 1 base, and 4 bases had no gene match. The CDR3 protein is CASSLGTGVSQPQHF. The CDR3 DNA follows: TGTGCCAGCAGCTTAGGGACAGGGGTGAGTCAGCCCCAGCATTTT.

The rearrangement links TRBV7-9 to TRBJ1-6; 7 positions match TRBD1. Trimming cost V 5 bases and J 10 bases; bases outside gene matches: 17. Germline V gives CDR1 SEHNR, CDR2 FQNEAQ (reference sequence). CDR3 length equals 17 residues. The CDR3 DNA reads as TGTGCCAGCAGCCCCAGGGGGGGCCGACAGGGAACCTCACCCCTCCACTTT. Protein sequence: CASSPRGGRQGTSPLHF.

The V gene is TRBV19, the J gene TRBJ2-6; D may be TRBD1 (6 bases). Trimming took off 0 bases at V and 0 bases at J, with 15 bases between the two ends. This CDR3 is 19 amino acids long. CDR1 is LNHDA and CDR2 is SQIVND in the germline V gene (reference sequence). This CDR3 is CASSIDPGRGVSGANVLTF. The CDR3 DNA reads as TGTGCCAGTAGTATAGATCCAGGCAGGGGCGTCTCTGGGGCCAACGTCCTGACTTTC.

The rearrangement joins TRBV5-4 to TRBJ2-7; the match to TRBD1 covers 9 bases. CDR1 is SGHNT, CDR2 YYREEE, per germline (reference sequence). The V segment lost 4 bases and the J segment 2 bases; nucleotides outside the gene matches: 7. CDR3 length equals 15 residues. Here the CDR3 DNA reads TGTGCCAGCAGCGCACCCCGGGACAGGGCCTACGAGCAGTACTTC. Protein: CASSAPRDRAYEQYF.

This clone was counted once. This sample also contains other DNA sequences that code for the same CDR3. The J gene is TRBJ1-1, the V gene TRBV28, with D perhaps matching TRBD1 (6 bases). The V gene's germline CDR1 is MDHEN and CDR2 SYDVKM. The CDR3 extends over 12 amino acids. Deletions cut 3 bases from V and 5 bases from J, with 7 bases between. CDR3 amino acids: CASSLRGTEAFF. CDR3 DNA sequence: TGTGCCAGCAGTTTGAGGGGGACTGAAGCTTTCTTT.

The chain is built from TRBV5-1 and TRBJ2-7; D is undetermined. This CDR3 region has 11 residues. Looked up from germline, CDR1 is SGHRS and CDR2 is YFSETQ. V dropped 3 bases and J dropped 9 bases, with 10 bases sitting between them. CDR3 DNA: TGCGCCAGCAGCTCGGGCACGTGGCAGTACTTC. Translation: CASSSGTWQYF.

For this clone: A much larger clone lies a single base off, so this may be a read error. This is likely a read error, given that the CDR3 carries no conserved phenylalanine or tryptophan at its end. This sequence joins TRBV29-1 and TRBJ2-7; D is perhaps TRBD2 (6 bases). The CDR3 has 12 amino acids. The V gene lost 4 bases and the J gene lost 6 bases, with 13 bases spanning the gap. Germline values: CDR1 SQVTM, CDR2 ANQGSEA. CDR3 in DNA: TGCAGCGTTGTGCAGGGAGGTCGCGAGCAGTACCTC. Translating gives CSVVQGGREQYL.

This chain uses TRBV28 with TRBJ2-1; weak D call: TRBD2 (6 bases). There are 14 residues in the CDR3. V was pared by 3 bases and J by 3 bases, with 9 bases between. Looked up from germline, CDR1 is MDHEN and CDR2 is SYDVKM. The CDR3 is CASSLGTYYNEQFF. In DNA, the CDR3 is TGTGCCAGCAGTTTGGGGACTTACTACAATGAGCAGTTCTTC.

The CDR3, as DNA: TGTGCCAGCTGCGGATCAGCCGACGAGCAGTACTTC. Its translation is CASCGSADEQYF. V is TRBV28 and J is TRBJ2-7; no clear D gene. V lost 8 bases and J 5 bases, leaving 13 bases between the germline ends. In germline, CDR1 is MDHEN, CDR2 SYDVKM. The CDR3 has 12 amino acids.

In DNA form, the CDR3 reads TGTGCCAGCAGTTTTCGCAGGGCCCCCTACGAGCAGTACTTC. The encoded protein is CASSFRRAPYEQYF. The chain joins TRBV28 to TRBJ2-7; TRBD1 might be the D (5 bases). V dropped 3 bases and J dropped 2 bases, with 11 bases sitting between them. The CDR3 is made up of 14 amino acids. Per the germline V gene, CDR1 is MDHEN and CDR2 is SYDVKM. Variable domain in full (rest from reference TRBV28 and TRBJ2-7): DVKVTQSSRYLVKRTGEKVFLECVQDMDHENMFWYRQDPGLGLRLIYFSYDVKMKEKGDIPEGYSVSREKKERFSLILESASTNQTSMYLCASSFRRAPYEQYFGPGTRLTVT.

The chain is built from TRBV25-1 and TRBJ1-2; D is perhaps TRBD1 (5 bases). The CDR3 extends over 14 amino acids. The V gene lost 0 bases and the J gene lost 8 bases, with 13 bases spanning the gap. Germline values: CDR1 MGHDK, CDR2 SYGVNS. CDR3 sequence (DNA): TGTGCCAGCAGTGAATATGGGGCCGAGGGGGGCTACACCTTC. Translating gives CASSEYGAEGGYTF.

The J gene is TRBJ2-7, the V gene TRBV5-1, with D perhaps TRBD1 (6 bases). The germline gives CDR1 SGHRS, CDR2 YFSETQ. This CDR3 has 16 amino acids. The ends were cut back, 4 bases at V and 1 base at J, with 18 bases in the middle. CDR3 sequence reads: CASSGKDSLGSYEQYF. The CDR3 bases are TGCGCCAGCAGCGGAAAGGACAGCCTCGGGTCCTACGAGCAGTACTTC. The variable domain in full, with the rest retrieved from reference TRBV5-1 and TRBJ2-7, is KAGVTQTPRYLIKTRGQQVTLSCSPISGHRSVSWYQQTPGQGLQFLFEYFSETQRNKGNFPGRFSGRQFSNSRSEMNVSTLELGDSALYLCASSGKDSLGSYEQYFGPGTRLTVT.

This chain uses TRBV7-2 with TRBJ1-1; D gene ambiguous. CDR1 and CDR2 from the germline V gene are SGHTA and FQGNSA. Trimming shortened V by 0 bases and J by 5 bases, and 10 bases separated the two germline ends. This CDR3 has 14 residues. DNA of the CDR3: TGTGCCAGCAGCTTAGCGGTAACAGCTACTGAAGCTTTCTTT. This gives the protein CASSLAVTATEAFF.